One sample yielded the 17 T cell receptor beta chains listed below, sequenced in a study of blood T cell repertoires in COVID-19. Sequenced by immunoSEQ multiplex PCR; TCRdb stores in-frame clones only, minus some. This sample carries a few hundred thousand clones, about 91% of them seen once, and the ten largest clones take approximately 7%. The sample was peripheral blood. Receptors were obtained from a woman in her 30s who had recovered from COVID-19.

The CDR3 protein is CASSLLPGTGQKGYTF. CDR3 nucleotide sequence: TGTGCCAGCAGTTTATTGCCCGGGACAGGGCAAAAGGGCTACACCTTC. The V and J genes are TRBV28 and TRBJ1-2; 9 bases fit TRBD1. Germline-derived CDR1 and CDR2 are MDHEN and SYDVKM. Trimming cost V 1 base and J 8 bases; bases outside gene matches: 11. The CDR3 consists of 16 residues.

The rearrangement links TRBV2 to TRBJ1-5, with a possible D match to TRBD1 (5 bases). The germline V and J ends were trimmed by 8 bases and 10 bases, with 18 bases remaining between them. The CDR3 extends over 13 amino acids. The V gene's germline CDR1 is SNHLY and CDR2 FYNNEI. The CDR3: CASGAQETRPQHF. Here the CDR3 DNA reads TGTGCCAGCGGCGCACAGGAGACTCGCCCCCAGCATTTT.

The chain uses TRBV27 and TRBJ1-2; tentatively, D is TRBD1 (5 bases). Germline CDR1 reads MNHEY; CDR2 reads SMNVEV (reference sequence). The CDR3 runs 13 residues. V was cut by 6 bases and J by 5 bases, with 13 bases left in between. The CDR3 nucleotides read TGTGCCAGCAGCCCCCCGCAGGGATATGGCTACACCTTC. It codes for CASSPPQGYGYTF.

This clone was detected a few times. CDR3 sequence reads: CASSPTPSLSNQPQHF. Written as DNA, the CDR3 is TGTGCCAGCTCACCTACTCCATCCCTTAGCAATCAGCCCCAGCATTTT. This chain joins TRBV18 and TRBJ1-5; no firm D call. CDR3 length equals 16 residues. Germline V gene sequence: CDR1 KGHSH, CDR2 LQKENI. V gave up 3 bases and J gave up 0 bases, with 12 bases separating them. The whole variable domain, filled in from reference TRBV18 and TRBJ1-5, reads NAGVMQNPRHLVRRRGQEARLRCSPMKGHSHVYWYRQLPEEGLKFMVYLQKENIIDESGMPKERFSAEFPKEGPSILRIQQVVRGDSAAYFCASSPTPSLSNQPQHFGDGTRLSIL.

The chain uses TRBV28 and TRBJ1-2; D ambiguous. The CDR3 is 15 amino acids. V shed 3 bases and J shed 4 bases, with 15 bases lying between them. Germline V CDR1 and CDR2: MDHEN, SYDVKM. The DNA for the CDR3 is TGTGCCAGCAGTTTTGATGAGGCGGGCAGCTATGGCTACACCTTC. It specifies CASSFDEAGSYGYTF.

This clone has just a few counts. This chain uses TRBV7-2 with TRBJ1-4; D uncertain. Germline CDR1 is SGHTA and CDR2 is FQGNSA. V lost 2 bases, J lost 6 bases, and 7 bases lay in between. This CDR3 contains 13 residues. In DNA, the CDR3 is TGTGCCAGCAGCTTAAACCAGGATGAAAAACTGTTTTTT. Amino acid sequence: CASSLNQDEKLFF. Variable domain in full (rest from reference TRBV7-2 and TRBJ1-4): GAGVSQSPSNKVTEKGKDVELRCDPISGHTALYWYRQSLGQGLEFLIYFQGNSAPDKSGLPSDRFSAERTGGSVSTLTIQRTQQEDSAVYLCASSLNQDEKLFFGSGTQLSVL.

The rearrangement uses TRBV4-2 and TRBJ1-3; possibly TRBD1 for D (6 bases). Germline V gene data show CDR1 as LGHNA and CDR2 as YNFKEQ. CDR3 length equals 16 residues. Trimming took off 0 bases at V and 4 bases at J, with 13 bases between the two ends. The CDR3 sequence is CASSQEYRVLGNTIYF. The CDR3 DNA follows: TGTGCCAGCAGCCAAGAATACAGGGTCTTAGGAAACACCATATATTTT.

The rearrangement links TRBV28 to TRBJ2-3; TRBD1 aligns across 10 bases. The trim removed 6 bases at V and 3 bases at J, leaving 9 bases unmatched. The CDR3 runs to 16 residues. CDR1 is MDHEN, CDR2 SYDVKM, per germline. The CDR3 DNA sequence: TGTGCCAGCAGGGAAATCGGACAGGGGGGGACAGATACGCAGTATTTT. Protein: CASREIGQGGTDTQYF. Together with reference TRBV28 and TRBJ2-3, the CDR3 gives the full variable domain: DVKVTQSSRYLVKRTGEKVFLECVQDMDHENMFWYRQDPGLGLRLIYFSYDVKMKEKGDIPEGYSVSREKKERFSLILESASTNQTSMYLCASREIGQGGTDTQYFGPGTRLTVL.

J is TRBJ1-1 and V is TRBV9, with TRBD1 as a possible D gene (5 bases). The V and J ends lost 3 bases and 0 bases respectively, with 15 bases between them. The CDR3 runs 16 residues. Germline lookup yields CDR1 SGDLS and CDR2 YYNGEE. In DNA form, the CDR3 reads TGTGCCAGCAGCGAGCCGCGGACGGACATGAACACTGAAGCTTTCTTT. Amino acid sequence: CASSEPRTDMNTEAFF.

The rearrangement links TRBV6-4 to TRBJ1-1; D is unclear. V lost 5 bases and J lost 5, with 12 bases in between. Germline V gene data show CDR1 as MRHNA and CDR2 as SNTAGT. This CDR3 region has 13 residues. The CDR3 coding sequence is TGTGCCAGCAGTTCCGAACTTGGTACTGAAGCTTTCTTT. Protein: CASSSELGTEAFF.

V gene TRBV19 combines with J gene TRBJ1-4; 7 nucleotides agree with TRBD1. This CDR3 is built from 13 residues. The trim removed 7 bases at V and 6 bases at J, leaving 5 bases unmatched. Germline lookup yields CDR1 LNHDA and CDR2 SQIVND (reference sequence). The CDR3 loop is CASKRTGDEKLFF. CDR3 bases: TGTGCCAGTAAAAGGACAGGCGATGAAAAACTGTTTTTT.

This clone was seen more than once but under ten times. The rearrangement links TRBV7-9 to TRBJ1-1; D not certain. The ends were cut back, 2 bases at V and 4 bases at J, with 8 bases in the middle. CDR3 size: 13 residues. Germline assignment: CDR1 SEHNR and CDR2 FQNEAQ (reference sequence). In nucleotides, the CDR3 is TGTGCCAGCAGCTTACAGGCGGGCACTGAAGCTTTCTTT. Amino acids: CASSLQAGTEAFF.

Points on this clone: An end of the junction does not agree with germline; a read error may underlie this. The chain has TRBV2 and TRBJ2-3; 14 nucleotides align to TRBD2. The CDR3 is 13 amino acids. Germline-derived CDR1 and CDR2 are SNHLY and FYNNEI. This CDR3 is CASSGDGTSGGMF. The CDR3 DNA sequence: TGTGCCAGCAGTGGGGACGGGACTAGCGGGGGAATGTTT.

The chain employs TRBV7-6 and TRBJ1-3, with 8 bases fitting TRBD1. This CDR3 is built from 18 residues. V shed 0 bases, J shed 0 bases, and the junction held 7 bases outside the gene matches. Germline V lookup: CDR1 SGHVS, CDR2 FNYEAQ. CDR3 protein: CASSLATGGTFSGNTIYF. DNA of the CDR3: TGTGCCAGCAGCTTAGCCACAGGGGGAACTTTCTCTGGAAACACCATATATTTT.

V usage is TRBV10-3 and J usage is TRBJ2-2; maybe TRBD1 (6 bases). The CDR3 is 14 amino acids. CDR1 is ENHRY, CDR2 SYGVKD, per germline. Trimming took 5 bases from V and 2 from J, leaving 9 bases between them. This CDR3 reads CAISLTGNTGELFF. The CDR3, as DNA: TGTGCCATCAGTCTGACAGGAAACACCGGGGAGCTGTTTTTT.

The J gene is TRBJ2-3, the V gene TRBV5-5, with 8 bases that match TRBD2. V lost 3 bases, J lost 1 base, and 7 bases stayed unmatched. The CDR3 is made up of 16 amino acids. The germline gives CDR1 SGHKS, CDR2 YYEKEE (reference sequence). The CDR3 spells CASSSGGASGTDTQYF. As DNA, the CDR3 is TGTGCCAGCAGCTCGGGGGGGGCCTCCGGCACAGATACGCAGTATTTT.

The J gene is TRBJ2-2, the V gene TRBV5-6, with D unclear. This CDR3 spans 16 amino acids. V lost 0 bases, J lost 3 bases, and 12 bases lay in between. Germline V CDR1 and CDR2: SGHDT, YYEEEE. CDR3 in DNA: TGTGCCAGCAGCTTGGAGTTCGGTTTCGACACCGGGGAGCTGTTTTTT. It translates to CASSLEFGFDTGELFF.